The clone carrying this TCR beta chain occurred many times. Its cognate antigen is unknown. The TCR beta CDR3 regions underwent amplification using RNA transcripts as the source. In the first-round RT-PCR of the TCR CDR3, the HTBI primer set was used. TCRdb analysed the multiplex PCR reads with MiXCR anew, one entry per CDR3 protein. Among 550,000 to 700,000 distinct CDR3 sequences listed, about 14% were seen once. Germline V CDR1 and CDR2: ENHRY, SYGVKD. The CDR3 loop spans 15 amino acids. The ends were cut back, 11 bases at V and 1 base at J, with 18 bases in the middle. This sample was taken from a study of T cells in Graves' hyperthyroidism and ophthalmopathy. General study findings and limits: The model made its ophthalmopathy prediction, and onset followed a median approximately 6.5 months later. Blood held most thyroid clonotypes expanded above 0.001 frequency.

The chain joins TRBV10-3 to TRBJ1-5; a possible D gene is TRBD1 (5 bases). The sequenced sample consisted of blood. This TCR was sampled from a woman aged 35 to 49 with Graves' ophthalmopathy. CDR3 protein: CAVWAGPGSNQPQHF. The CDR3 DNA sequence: TGTGCCGTCTGGGCAGGGCCCGGGAGCAATCAGCCCCAGCATTTT.